Sequencing of this T cell receptor (beta chain) was carried out in a study of beta chain features in type 1 diabetes. V was trimmed by 3 bases and J by 4 bases, leaving 10 bases between them. Per germline, CDR1 SGHRS and CDR2 YFSETQ. The CDR3 is made up of 13 amino acids. Reverse transcribing all isolated RNA meant expressed TCRB transcripts were sequenced. Sequencing was performed with immunoSEQ multiplex PCR; in TCRdb, only in-frame clones are kept and a portion is missing. Of 350,000 to 450,000 clones listed, less than 15% are singletons. The chain uses TRBV5-1 and TRBJ2-5, with D tentatively TRBD1 (6 bases). The clonotype was recovered from a woman aged 18-30 years in good health. Sequenced input: naive CD4+ T cells from blood. CDR3 DNA sequence: TGCGCCAGCAGCTCGGGACAAGTAGAGACCCAGTACTTC. Protein: CASSSGQVETQYF.